This entry lists 14 T cell receptor beta chains sequenced from one sample in a study of spatial heterogeneity in lung cancer. TCRdb re-derived calls from the 5' RACE reads in MiXCR, one entry per CDR3 protein. This sample has some 120,000 distinct CDR3 sequences; about 12% occur once, and the top ten carry 16%. Time point specified: blood at routine non-recurrence follow-up after resection. Whole RNA came from tumor, nontumor lung or frozen PBMC and was sequenced without being sorted. The sample in question was PBMCs, obtained at follow-up. The receptor set was obtained from a male donor with early-stage non-small cell lung cancer.

The chain couples TRBV10-3 to TRBJ1-4; D gene ambiguous. Germline values: CDR1 ENHRY, CDR2 SYGVKD. Trimming shortened V by 7 bases and J by 8 bases, and 14 bases separated the two germline ends. This CDR3 contains 13 residues. In nucleotides, the CDR3 is TGTGCCATCACCGATCGCCCGAGGGAAAAACTGTTTTTT. Translated: CAITDRPREKLFF.

V usage is TRBV20-1 and J usage is TRBJ2-3; 13 bases agree with TRBD2. V lost 4 bases and J lost 0; bases outside the gene matches: 7. The CDR3 sequence is 17 residues long. Germline V gives CDR1 DFQATT, CDR2 SNEGSKA (reference sequence). The CDR3 protein is CSATGLAGDASTDTQYF. The CDR3 region has the DNA TGCAGTGCTACTGGACTAGCGGGGGATGCTAGCACAGATACGCAGTATTTT.

This clonotype was seen more than once but under ten times. J is TRBJ1-6 and V is TRBV7-2; 7 bases line up with TRBD1. The CDR3 consists of 16 residues. Germline V lookup: CDR1 SGHTA, CDR2 FQGNSA. V shed 2 bases and J 4 bases; nucleotides not matched to a gene: 5. CDR3 amino acids: CASSLQGGRYNSPLHF. The CDR3 nucleotides are TGTGCCAGCAGCTTACAGGGGGGCCGTTATAATTCACCCCTCCACTTT.

This clonotype was seen a few times. The chain links TRBV29-1 to TRBJ2-3; D gene uncertain. The CDR3 runs 12 residues. CDR1 is SQVTM, CDR2 ANQGSEA, per germline. V was trimmed by 8 bases and J by 1 base, leaving 10 bases between them. The CDR3: CSSLMGTDTQYF. The CDR3 DNA sequence: TGCAGCTCCTTGATGGGCACAGATACGCAGTATTTT.

V is TRBV28 and J is TRBJ2-7; 11 positions agree with TRBD1. The CDR3 extends over 15 amino acids. In germline, CDR1 is MDHEN, CDR2 SYDVKM. V was clipped by 4 bases and J by 3 bases; unmatched bases: 5. The CDR3 bases are TGTGCCAGCAGTTCGGGGACAGGGGGGCGCTACGAGCAGTACTTC. Translating it yields CASSSGTGGRYEQYF.

The chain links TRBV6-1 to TRBJ2-2; 8 bases agree with TRBD2. V lost 7 bases to trimming and J lost 1 base; unmatched junction nucleotides: 14. This CDR3 contains 18 residues. Germline V gene data show CDR1 as MNHNS and CDR2 as SASEGT. In nucleotides, the CDR3 is TGTGCCAGCACCGACCGATTCCGGGGGGGCCGGAACACCGGGGAGCTGTTTTTT. Translation: CASTDRFRGGRNTGELFF.

This clonotype appeared many times. V and J are TRBV29-1 and TRBJ1-2; D perhaps matches TRBD1 (6 bases). The germline V gene encodes CDR1 SQVTM and CDR2 ANQGSEA. The CDR3 is made up of 14 amino acids. The germline V and J ends were trimmed by 8 bases and 2 bases, with 18 bases remaining between them. CDR3 coding DNA: TGCAGCCCTGAACAGGGCATGACCAACTATGGCTACACCTTC. This encodes CSPEQGMTNYGYTF. The full variable domain, rest sourced from reference TRBV29-1 and TRBJ1-2, is SAVISQKPSRDICQRGTSLTIQCQVDSQVTMMFWYRQQPGQSLTLIATANQGSEATYESGFVIDKFPISRPNLTFSTLTVSNMSPEDSSIYLCSPEQGMTNYGYTFGSGTRLTVV.

The rearrangement links TRBV5-1 to TRBJ1-2; tentative D call: TRBD1 (5 bases). This CDR3 contains 17 residues. Germline lookup yields CDR1 SGHRS and CDR2 YFSETQ. V dropped 6 bases and J dropped 4 bases, with 25 bases sitting between them. CDR3 amino acids: CASTFMGKEGSVYGYTF. For the CDR3, the DNA is TGCGCCAGCACCTTCATGGGAAAGGAGGGGTCCGTCTATGGCTACACCTTC.

This clonotype was counted a few times. This chain connects TRBV29-1 to TRBJ2-2; weak D call: TRBD1 (5 bases). Germline V gives CDR1 SQVTM, CDR2 ANQGSEA. There are 14 residues in the CDR3. Between the trimmed V and J ends, which lost 4 bases and 6 bases, there was a span of 15 bases. The CDR3 loop is CSVVGRASSGELFF. The CDR3 DNA reads as TGCAGCGTTGTTGGCAGGGCCTCCTCCGGGGAGCTGTTTTTT.

This clonotype was recorded many times. The chain recombines TRBV4-2 with TRBJ2-3; 8 positions match TRBD2. Losses at the gene ends were 1 base for V and 4 bases for J; bases not matched to a gene: 4. Germline CDR1 reads LGHNA; CDR2 reads YNFKEQ. The CDR3 spans 15 residues. CDR3 in amino acids: CASSQAATSADTQYF. The CDR3 DNA sequence: TGTGCCAGCAGCCAAGCTGCGACTAGCGCAGATACGCAGTATTTT.

This clonotype was seen more than once but under ten times. The rearrangement uses TRBV15 and TRBJ2-2; D is perhaps TRBD1 (5 bases). The germline CDR1 and CDR2 sequences are LNHNV and YYDKDF (reference sequence). The CDR3 has 14 residues. Trimming took off 3 bases at V and 6 bases at J, with 11 bases between the two ends. The chain's CDR3 is CATSSDSKAGELFF. The CDR3 nucleotides are TGTGCCACCAGCAGCGACAGTAAGGCCGGGGAGCTGTTTTTT.

This clonotype was observed a few times. The chain carries TRBV7-2 and TRBJ1-4; no firm D call. The CDR3 loop spans 15 amino acids. Trimming took 5 bases from V and 4 from J, leaving 14 bases between them. Germline assignment: CDR1 SGHTA and CDR2 FQGNSA. DNA of the CDR3: TGTGCCAGCAGCCCCGGGCAGGTGGATAATGAAAAACTGTTTTTT. Translating gives CASSPGQVDNEKLFF.

Many counts were recorded for this clonotype. The rearrangement uses TRBV20-1 and TRBJ1-2, with 10 bases that match TRBD1. This CDR3 spans 16 amino acids. Germline V gene lookup returns CDR1 DFQATT and CDR2 SNEGSKA (reference sequence). V dropped 2 bases and J dropped 4; count of bases not matched to a gene: 10. The CDR3 region has the DNA TGCAGTGCTAGACCCTCCGCGACAGGGGGCAGCTATGGCTACACCTTC. It codes for CSARPSATGGSYGYTF.

This clonotype was seen a handful of times. CDR3 coding DNA: TGTGCCAGCAGCTTGAGCGAGACCCAGTACTTC. Residues: CASSLSETQYF. The chain links TRBV11-2 to TRBJ2-5; D is unclear. Germline-derived CDR1 and CDR2 are SGHAT and FQNNGV. V was pared by 3 bases and J by 5 bases, with 4 bases between. CDR3 size: 11 residues.